This paragraph reports one TCR beta chain. Using immunoSEQ multiplex PCR, the repertoire was profiled, and TCRdb retains in-frame clones only, with some absent. The data show about 23,000 clones, 86% seen once. The sample comes from a study of T cell changes during pregnancy in multiple sclerosis. This specimen was CD4+ T cells from peripheral blood mononuclear cells, taken in the first trimester of pregnancy. The sequence came from a female donor in good health, enrolled as a control in a pregnancy study.

CDR3 in DNA: TGTGCCAGCAGCCAAGGGGGTGGCGAGCAGTACTTC. Translation gives CASSQGGGEQYF. The chain recombines TRBV5-6 with TRBJ2-7; D perhaps matches TRBD1 (6 bases). Germline V gene sequence: CDR1 SGHDT, CDR2 YYEEEE. Between the trimmed V and J ends, which lost 4 bases and 6 bases, there was a span of 11 bases. CDR3 length: 12 residues.